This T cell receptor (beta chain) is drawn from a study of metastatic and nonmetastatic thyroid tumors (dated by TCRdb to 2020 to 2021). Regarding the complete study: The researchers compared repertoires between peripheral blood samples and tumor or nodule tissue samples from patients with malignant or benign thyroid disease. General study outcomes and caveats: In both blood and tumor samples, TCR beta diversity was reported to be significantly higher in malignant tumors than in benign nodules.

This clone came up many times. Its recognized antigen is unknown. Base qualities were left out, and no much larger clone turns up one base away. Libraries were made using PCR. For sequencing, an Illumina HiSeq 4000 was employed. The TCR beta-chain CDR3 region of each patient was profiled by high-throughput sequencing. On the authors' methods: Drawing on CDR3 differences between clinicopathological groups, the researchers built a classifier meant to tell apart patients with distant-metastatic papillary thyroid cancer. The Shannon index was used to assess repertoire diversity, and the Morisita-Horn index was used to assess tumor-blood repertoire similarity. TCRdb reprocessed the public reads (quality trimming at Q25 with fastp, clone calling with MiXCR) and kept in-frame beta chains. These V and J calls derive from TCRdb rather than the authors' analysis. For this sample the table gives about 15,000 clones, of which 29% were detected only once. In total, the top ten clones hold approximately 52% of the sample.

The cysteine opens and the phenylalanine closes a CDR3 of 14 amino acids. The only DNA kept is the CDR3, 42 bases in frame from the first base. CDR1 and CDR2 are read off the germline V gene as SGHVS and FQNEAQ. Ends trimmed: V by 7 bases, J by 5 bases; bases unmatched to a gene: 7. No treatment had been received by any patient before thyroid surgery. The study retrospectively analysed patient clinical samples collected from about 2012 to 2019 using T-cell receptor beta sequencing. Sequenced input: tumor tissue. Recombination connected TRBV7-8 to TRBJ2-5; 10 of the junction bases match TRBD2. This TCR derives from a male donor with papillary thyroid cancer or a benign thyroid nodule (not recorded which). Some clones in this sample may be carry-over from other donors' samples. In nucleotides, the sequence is TGTGCCAGCATCAGCGGGGGGGCCGGGGAGACCCAGTACTTC. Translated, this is CASISGGAGETQYF.